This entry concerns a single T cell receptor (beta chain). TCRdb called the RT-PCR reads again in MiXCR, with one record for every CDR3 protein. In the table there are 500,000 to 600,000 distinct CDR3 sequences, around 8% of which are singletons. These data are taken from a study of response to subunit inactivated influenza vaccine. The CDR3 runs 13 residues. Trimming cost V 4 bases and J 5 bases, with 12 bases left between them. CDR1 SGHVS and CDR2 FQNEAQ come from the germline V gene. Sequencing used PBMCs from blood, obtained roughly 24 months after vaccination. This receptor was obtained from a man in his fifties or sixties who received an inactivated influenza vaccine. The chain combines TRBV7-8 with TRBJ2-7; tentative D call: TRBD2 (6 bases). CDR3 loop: CASSSGEVHEQYF. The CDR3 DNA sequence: TGTGCCAGCAGCTCCGGGGAGGTCCACGAGCAGTACTTC.